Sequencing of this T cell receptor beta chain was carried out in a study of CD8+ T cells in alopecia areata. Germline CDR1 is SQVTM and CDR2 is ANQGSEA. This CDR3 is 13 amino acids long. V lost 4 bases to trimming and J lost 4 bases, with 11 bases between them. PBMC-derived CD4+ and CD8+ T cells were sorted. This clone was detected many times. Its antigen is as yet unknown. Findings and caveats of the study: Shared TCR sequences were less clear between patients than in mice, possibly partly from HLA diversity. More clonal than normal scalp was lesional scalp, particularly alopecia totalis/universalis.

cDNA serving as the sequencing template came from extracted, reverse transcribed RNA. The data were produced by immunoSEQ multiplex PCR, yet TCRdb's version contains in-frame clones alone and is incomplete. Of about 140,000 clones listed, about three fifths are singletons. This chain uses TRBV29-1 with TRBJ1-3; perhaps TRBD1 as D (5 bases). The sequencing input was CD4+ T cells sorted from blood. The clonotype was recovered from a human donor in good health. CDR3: CSVGGDAGNTIYF. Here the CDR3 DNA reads TGCAGCGTTGGAGGGGACGCCGGAAACACCATATATTTT.